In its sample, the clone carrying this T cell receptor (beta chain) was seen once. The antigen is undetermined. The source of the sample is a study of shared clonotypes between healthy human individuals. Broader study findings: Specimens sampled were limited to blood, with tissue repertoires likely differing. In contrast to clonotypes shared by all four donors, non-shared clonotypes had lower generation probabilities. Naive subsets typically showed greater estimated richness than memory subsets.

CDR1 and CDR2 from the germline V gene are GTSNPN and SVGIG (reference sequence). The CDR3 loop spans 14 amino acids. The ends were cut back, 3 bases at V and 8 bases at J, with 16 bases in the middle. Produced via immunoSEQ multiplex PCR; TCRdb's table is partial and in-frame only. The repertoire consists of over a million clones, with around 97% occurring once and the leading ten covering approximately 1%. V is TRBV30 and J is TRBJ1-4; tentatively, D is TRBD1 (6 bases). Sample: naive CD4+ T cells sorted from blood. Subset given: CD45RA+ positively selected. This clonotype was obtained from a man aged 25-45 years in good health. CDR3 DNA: TGTGCCTGGAGCAGCGGGCAGGGGTTGGAAAAACTGTTTTTT. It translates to CAWSSGQGLEKLFF.